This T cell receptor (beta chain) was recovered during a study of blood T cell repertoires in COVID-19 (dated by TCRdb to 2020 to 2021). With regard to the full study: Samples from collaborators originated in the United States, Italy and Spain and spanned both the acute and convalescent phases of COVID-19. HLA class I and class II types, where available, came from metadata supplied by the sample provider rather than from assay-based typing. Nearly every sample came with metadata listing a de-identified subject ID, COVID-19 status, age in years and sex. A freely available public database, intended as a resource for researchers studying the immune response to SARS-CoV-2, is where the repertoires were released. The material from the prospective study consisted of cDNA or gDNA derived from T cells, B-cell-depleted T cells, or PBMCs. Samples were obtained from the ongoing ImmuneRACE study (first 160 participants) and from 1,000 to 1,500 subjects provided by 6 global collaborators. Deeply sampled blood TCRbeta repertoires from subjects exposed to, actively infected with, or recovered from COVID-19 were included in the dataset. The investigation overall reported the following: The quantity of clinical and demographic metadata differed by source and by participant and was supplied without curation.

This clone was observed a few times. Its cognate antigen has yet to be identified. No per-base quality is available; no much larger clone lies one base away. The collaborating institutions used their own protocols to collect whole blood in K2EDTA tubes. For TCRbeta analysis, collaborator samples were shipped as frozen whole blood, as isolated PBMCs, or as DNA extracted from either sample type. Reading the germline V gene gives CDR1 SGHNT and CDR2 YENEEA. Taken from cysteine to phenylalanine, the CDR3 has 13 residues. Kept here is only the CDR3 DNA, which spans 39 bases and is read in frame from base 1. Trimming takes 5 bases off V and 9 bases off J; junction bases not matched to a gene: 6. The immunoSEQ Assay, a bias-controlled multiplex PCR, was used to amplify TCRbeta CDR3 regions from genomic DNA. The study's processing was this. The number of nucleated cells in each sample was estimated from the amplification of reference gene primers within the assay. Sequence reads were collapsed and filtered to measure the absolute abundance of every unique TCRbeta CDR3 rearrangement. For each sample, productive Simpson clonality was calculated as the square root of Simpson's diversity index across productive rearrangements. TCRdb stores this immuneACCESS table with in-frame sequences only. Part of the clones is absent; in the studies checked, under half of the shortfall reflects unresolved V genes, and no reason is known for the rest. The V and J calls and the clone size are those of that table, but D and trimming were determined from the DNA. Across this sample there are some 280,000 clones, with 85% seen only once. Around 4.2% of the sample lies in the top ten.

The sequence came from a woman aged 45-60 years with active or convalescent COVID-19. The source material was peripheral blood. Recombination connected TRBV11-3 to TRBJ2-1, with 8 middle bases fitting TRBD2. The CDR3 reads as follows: CASSLPGRGEQFF. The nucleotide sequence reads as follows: TGTGCCAGCAGCCTGCCCGGGAGGGGTGAGCAGTTCTTC. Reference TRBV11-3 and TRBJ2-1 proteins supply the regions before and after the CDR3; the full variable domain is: EAGVVQSPRYKIIEKKQPVAFWCNPISGHNTLYWYLQNLGQGPELLIRYENEEAVDDSQLPKDRFSAERLKGVDSTLKIQPAELGDSAVYLCASSLPGRGEQFFGPGTRLTVL.